This section outlines one T cell receptor beta chain sequence together with its context. Its antigen is currently unknown. This CDR3 spans 14 amino acids. Trimming left V 3 bases short and J 3 bases short, with 11 bases between. CDR1 MDHEN and CDR2 SYDVKM come from the germline V gene. The data are from a study of T cell responses to AZD1222 COVID-19 vaccine. General study points: Mapped onto spike, vaccine-associated CD4 TCRs spanned it and were dominant at 160-218 and 743-854. Of the AZD1222 recipients, only five to seven were seropositive at baseline.

Assay used: immunoSEQ multiplex PCR; TCRdb lists only in-frame clones, some missing. The table lists some 96,000 clones, over 75% of them singletons. The specimen comprised peripheral blood, sampled on day 0 of MenACWY control vaccination. The chain joins TRBV28 to TRBJ1-1; D remains ambiguous. This TCR came from an adult in good health. The CDR3 DNA follows: TGTGCCAGCAGTTTGGTTGGCACCCACACTGAAGCTTTCTTT. Its protein product is CASSLVGTHTEAFF.